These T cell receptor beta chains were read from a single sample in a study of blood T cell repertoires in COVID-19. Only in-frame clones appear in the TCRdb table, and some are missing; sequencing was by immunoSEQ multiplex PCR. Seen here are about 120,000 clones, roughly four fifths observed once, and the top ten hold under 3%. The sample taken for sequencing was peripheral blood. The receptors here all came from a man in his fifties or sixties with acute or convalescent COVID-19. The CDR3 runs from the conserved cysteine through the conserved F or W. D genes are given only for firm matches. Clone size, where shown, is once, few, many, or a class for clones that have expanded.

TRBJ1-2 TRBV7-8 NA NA TGTGCCAGCAGCTTAGTCCCCACAGGAGCCTATGGCTACACCTTC CASSLVPTGAYGYTF
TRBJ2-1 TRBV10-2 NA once TGCGCCAGCAGCATCGGACACAACAATGAGCAGTTCTTC CASSIGHNNEQFF
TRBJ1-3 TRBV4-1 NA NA TGCGCCAGCAGCCAAGGACACTTCTCTGGAAACACCATATATTTT CASSQGHFSGNTIYF
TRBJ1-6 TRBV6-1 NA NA TGTGCCAGCAGTGAAAGCGAGGGGGACCTAAATTCACCCCTCCACTTT CASSESEGDLNSPLHF
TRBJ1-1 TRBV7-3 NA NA TGTGCCAGCAGCTTATCAATCGGACTAGAAGCTTTCTTT CASSLSIGLEAFF
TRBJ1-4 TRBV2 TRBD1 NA TGTGCCAGCACCAGGACAGGGAGAGGTGAAAAACTGTTTTTT CASTRTGRGEKLFF
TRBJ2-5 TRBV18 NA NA TGTGCCAGCTCAGAAAGGGGCGGGGAAGAGACCCAGTACTTC CASSERGGEETQYF
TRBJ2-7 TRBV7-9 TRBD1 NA TGTGCCAGCAGCGCCCGGGACAGTACCCCTAGCGAGCAGTACTTC CASSARDSTPSEQYF
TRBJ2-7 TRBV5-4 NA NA TGTGCCAGCAGCTTGGAAGCAGGCTCCTACGAGCAGTACTTC CASSLEAGSYEQYF
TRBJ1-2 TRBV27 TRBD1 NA TGTGCCAGCAGTTTGGGTACAGGGGTAGGATATGGCTACACCTTC CASSLGTGVGYGYTF
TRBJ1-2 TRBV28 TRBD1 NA TGTGCCAGCAGAGACGGACAGGTTCTCTATGGCTACACCTTC CASRDGQVLYGYTF
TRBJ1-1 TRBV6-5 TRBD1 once TGTGCCAGCAGGACAGGGGCCGGCAGCACTGAAGCTTTCTTT CASRTGAGSTEAFF
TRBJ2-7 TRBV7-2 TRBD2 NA TGTGCCAGCAGCACGGGGGGGGGCAACGAGCAGTACTTC CASSTGGGNEQYF
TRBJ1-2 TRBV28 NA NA TGTGCCAGCAACAGGGAGGGCGACTATGGCTACACCTTC CASNREGDYGYTF
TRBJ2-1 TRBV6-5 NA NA TGTGCCAGCAGTTACTCCGGACTACTTTCCTACAATGAGCAGTTCTTC CASSYSGLLSYNEQFF
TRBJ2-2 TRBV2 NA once TGTGCCAGCAGTGAAAGGGGGGGCGGACCGAACACCGGGGAGCTGTTTTTT CASSERGGGPNTGELFF
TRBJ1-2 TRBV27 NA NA TGTGCCAGCAGGAAAGTGGGGGGTGGCTACACCTTC CASRKVGGGYTF
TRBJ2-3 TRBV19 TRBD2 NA TGTGCCAGTACCCAGACTAGCGTGGGGACAGATACGCAGTATTTT CASTQTSVGTDTQYF
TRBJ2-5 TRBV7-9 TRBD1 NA TGTGCCAGCACCGACAGGGGTCAAGAGACCCAGTACTTC CASTDRGQETQYF
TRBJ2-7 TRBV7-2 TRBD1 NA TGTGCCAGCAGCTTAGGGGCAGACAGGGGGTCGGACGAGCAGTACTTC CASSLGADRGSDEQYF
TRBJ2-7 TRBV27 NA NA TGTGCCAGCAGTTTAGAAAGGGGCTACGAGCAGTACTTC CASSLERGYEQYF
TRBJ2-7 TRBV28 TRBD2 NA TGTGCCAGCAGTTTAGCGTTAGCGGGAGGCTACGAGCAGTACTTC CASSLALAGGYEQYF